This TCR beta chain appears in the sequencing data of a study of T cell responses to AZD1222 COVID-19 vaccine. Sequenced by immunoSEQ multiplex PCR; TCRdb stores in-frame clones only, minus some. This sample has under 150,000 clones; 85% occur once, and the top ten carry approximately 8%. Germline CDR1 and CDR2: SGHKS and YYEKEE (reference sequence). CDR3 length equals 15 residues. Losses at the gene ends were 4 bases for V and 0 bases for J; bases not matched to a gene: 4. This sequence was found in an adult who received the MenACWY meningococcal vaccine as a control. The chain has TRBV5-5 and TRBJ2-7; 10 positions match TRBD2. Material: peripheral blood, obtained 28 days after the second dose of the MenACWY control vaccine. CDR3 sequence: CASSLSSGSSYEQYF. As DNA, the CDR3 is TGTGCCAGCAGCCTATCTAGCGGGAGCTCCTACGAGCAGTACTTC. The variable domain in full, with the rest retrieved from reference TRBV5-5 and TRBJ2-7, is DAGVTQSPTHLIKTRGQQVTLRCSPISGHKSVSWYQQVLGQGPQFIFQYYEKEERGRGNFPDRFSARQFPNYSSELNVNALLLGDSALYLCASSLSSGSSYEQYFGPGTRLTVT.